The T cell receptor beta chain under discussion was sequenced for a study of T cells after yellow fever vaccination. V lost 8 bases, J lost 2 bases, and 12 bases stayed unmatched. The CDR3 is 16 amino acids. The TCR cDNA carried a universal primer site and UMIs from 5'RACE template switching. TCRdb reprocessed the 5' RACE reads with MiXCR, giving one entry per CDR3 protein. The sample shows a few hundred thousand distinct CDR3 sequences, around 20% of them seen only once. Study-level points and caveats: Abundant contaminating clonotypes from the bulk population could appear in FACS-sorted repertoires.

This clonotype occurred a few times. No antigen is known for it. The sample here was PBMCs, taken before the yellow fever booster vaccination. V usage is TRBV12-3 or TRBV12-4 and J usage is TRBJ2-3; 8 bases fit TRBD2. This clonotype was sampled from a man in his late teens or twenties who received the YFV17D yellow fever vaccine. The CDR3 loop is CASLEGTSGSTDTQYF. The CDR3 region has the DNA TGTGCCAGCCTAGAGGGAACTAGCGGTTCCACAGATACGCAGTATTTT.